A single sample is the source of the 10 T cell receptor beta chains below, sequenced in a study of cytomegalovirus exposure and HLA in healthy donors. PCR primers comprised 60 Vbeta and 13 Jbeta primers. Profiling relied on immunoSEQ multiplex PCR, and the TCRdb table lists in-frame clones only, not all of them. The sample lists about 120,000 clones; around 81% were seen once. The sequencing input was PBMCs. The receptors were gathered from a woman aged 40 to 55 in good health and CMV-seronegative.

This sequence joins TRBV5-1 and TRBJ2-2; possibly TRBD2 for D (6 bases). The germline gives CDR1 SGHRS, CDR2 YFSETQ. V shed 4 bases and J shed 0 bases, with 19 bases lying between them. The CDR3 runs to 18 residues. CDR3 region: CASSPGWGVAANTGELFF. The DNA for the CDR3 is TGCGCCAGCAGCCCTGGTTGGGGGGTGGCCGCGAACACCGGGGAGCTGTTTTTT.

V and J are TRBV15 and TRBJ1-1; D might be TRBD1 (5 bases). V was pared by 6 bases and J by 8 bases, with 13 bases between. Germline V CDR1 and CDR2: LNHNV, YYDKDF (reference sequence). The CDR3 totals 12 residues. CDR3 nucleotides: TGTGCCACCAGTCCCAGGAACAGGGAAGCTTTCTTT. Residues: CATSPRNREAFF.

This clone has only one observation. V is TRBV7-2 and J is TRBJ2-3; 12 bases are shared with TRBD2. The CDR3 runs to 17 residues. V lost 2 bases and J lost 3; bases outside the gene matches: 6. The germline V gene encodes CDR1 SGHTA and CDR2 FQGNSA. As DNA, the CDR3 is TGTGCCAGCAGCTTAAGGCCCACTAGCGGGAGGACAGATACGCAGTATTTT. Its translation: CASSLRPTSGRTDTQYF.

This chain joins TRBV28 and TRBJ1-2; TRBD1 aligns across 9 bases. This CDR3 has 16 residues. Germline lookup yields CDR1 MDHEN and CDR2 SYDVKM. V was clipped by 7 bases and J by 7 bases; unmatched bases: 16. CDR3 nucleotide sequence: TGTGCCAGCACCTATACAGGCGGACAGGGGAGAAGTGGCTACACCTTC. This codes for CASTYTGGQGRSGYTF.

This CDR3 is CASSDSTSGSNEQFF. CDR3 in DNA: TGTGCCAGCAGTGACTCGACTAGCGGGAGCAATGAGCAGTTCTTC. This rearrangement joins TRBV6-4 to TRBJ2-1; 12 nucleotides agree with TRBD2. The length of the CDR3 is 15 residues. Germline lookup yields CDR1 MRHNA and CDR2 SNTAGT. J gave up 6 bases and V 0 bases, and 0 bases lay outside the gene matches.

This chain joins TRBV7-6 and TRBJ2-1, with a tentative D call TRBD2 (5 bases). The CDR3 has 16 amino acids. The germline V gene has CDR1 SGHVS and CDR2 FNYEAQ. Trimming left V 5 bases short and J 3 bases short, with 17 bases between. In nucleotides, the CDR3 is TGTGCCAGCAGCGCCAGCGGTGTTGCTATCTACAATGAGCAGTTCTTC. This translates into CASSASGVAIYNEQFF.

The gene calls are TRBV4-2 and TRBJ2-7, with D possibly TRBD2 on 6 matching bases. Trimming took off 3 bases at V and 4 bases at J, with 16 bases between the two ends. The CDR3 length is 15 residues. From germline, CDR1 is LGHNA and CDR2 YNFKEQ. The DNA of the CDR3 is TGTGCCAGCAGCCAGGGGTCTAGCGCTCTATACGAGCAGTACTTC. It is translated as CASSQGSSALYEQYF.

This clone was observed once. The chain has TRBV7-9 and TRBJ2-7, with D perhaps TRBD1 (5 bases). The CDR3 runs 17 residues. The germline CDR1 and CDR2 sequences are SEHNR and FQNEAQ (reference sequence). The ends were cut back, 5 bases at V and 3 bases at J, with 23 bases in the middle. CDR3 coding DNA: TGTGCCAGCAGCCCCCGCGGCGCAGGGTCAGTCCTCTACGAGCAGTACTTC. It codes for CASSPRGAGSVLYEQYF.

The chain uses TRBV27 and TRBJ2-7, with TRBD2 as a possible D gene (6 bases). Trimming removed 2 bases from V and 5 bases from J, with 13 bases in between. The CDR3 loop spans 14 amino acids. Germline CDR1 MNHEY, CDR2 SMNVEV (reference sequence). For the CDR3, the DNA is TGTGCCAGCAGTTTAGGAGGGACCCACAACGAGCAGTACTTC. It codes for CASSLGGTHNEQYF.

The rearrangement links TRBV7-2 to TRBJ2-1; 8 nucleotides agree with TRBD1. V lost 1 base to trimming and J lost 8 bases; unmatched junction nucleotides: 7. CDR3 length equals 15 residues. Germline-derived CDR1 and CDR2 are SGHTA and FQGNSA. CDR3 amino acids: CASSLGDRRWDEQFF. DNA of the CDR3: TGTGCCAGCAGCTTAGGGGACAGGCGATGGGATGAGCAGTTCTTC.